The next 19 T cell receptor beta chains were all read from a single sample in a study of lymphopenia after photon versus proton radiotherapy (dated by TCRdb to between 2018 and 2020). The library was prepared using the immunoSEQ multiplex PCR assay. As stored in TCRdb, this immuneACCESS dataset retains in-frame rearrangements with V and J assigned. A fraction of the clones does not appear; measured against another copy, unresolved V genes explain less than half of the discrepancy, and the remainder lacks a known reason. This sample gives 37,000 or so clones in total; about 84% of them show up just once. The ten largest clonotypes hold approximately 2.9% of the sample. This sample comprised peripheral blood, obtained from a patient treated with photon-based radiotherapy. These receptors were obtained from a man aged 45-65 years with gastric cancer.

V and J are TRBV11-2 and TRBJ2-7; D possibly corresponds to TRBD1 (7 bases). V lost 5 bases and J lost 5, with 16 bases in between. The CDR3 spans 14 residues. Germline V lookup: CDR1 SGHAT, CDR2 FQNNGV. The CDR3 is CASSPIQGGHEQYF. Written as DNA, the CDR3 is TGTGCCAGCAGCCCTATCCAGGGGGGCCACGAGCAGTACTTC.

This clone has just a few counts. V gene TRBV7-9 combines with J gene TRBJ2-1; 7 nucleotides line up with TRBD2. CDR1 is SEHNR, CDR2 FQNEAQ, per germline (reference sequence). The CDR3 totals 16 residues. After removal of 3 bases from V and 3 bases from J, the junction contained 8 bases not matched to a gene. CDR3 amino acids: CASSLGSGLDYNEQFF. In nucleotides, the CDR3 is TGTGCCAGCAGCTTGGGATCAGGACTAGACTACAATGAGCAGTTCTTC.

The chain joins TRBV14 to TRBJ2-3; 8 bases line up with TRBD1. Germline-derived CDR1 and CDR2 are SGHDN and FVKESK. The length of the CDR3 is 16 residues. V shed 4 bases, J shed 1 base, and the junction held 7 bases outside the gene matches. The CDR3 region has the DNA TGTGCCAGCAGCCCCAACAGGGGGATTGGCACAGATACGCAGTATTTT. Protein sequence: CASSPNRGIGTDTQYF.

This clone came up once. The gene calls are TRBV7-6 and TRBJ2-7; D might be TRBD1 or TRBD2, each matching 5 bases. V dropped 4 bases and J dropped 1 base, with 14 bases sitting between them. This CDR3 has 15 residues. Germline V gene lookup returns CDR1 SGHVS and CDR2 FNYEAQ. CDR3 amino acids: CASSYRDGSSYEQYF. CDR3 in DNA: TGTGCCAGCAGCTATCGGGACGGATCTTCCTACGAGCAGTACTTC.

The chain links TRBV19 to TRBJ2-2, with D tentatively TRBD2 (5 bases). Trimming cost V 3 bases and J 2 bases, with 10 bases left between them. CDR1 is LNHDA and CDR2 is SQIVND in the germline V gene (reference sequence). This CDR3 has 15 amino acids. The CDR3 sequence: CASSMVEVNTGELFF. CDR3 in DNA: TGTGCCAGTAGTATGGTGGAGGTTAACACCGGGGAGCTGTTTTTT.

This chain links TRBV5-6 with TRBJ2-7; D might be TRBD2 (6 bases). The germline V and J ends were trimmed by 5 bases and 4 bases, with 16 bases remaining between them. The CDR3 is 14 residues long. Looked up from germline, CDR1 is SGHDT and CDR2 is YYEEEE. The CDR3 protein is CASRSLGGPYEQYF. CDR3 nucleotide sequence: TGTGCCAGCAGAAGCTTGGGGGGTCCGTACGAGCAGTACTTC.

The V gene is TRBV30, the J gene TRBJ2-2; 10 nucleotides align to TRBD2. This CDR3 has 17 residues. The germline CDR1 and CDR2 sequences are GTSNPN and SVGIG (reference sequence). The V gene end was trimmed by 4 bases and the J gene end by 2 bases; junction bases not matched to a gene: 10. This chain's CDR3 is CAWKGGLAGENTGELFF. For the CDR3, the DNA is TGTGCCTGGAAGGGTGGGCTAGCGGGAGAAAACACCGGGGAGCTGTTTTTT.

The rearrangement uses TRBV6-1 and TRBJ2-2, with a weak D call TRBD2 (7 bases). This CDR3 contains 15 residues. From germline, CDR1 is MNHNS and CDR2 SASEGT. CDR3 bases: TGTGCTACAATATCGGCGGGGGCGCACACCGGGGAGCTGTTTTTT. It is translated as CATISAGAHTGELFF.

J is TRBJ2-3 and V is TRBV27, with D maybe TRBD1 (7 bases). V lost 6 bases to trimming and J lost 5 bases, with 12 bases between them. The CDR3 is 13 residues long. The germline V gene has CDR1 MNHEY and CDR2 SMNVEV (reference sequence). The CDR3 sequence is CASSHQGGDTQYF. CDR3 DNA: TGTGCCAGCAGCCATCAGGGGGGAGATACGCAGTATTTT.

The rearrangement links TRBV12-5 to TRBJ2-5; D is possibly TRBD1 (6 bases). Germline V gene lookup returns CDR1 LGHNT and CDR2 FRNRAP. V lost 5 bases and J 5 bases, leaving 12 bases between the germline ends. CDR3 length equals 13 residues. The CDR3: CASGPQGAETQYF. DNA for the CDR3: TGTGCTAGTGGTCCACAGGGTGCTGAGACCCAGTACTTC.

V gene TRBV5-5 combines with J gene TRBJ1-2; weak D call: TRBD1 (5 bases). The V gene's germline CDR1 is SGHKS and CDR2 YYEKEE (reference sequence). The CDR3 length is 14 residues. Trimming took 6 bases from V and 0 from J, leaving 12 bases between them. The CDR3 DNA reads TGTGCCAGCAACCGAGGGACGACTAACTATGGCTACACCTTC. Residues: CASNRGTTNYGYTF.

As regards this clone: This may be a read error: a much more frequent sequence differs by one nucleotide. The same CDR3 arises from other DNA sequences in this sample as well. This chain's CDR3 is CASRGDRVEQYF. CDR3 sequence (DNA): TGTGCCAGCAGGGGGGACAGGGTTGAGCAGTACTTC. V usage is TRBV27 and J usage is TRBJ2-7; 9 bases are shared with TRBD1. The V segment lost 6 bases and the J segment 7 bases; nucleotides outside the gene matches: 4. Germline CDR1 MNHEY, CDR2 SMNVEV (reference sequence). This CDR3 contains 12 residues.

The chain couples TRBV21-1 to TRBJ2-7; TRBD2, the table's D call, was not compared with the DNA. TRBV21-1 is a pseudogene. This CDR3 is built from 17 residues. CDR3 sequence: CASRSFMPETNQYEQYF. CDR3 bases: TGTGCCAGCAGGTCCTTCATGCCAGAGACTAACCAGTACGAGCAGTACTTC.

This CDR3 reads CASSLGLAGGNTGELFF. The CDR3 DNA follows: TGTGCCAGCAGCCTGGGACTAGCGGGAGGTAACACCGGGGAGCTGTTTTTT. The rearrangement uses TRBV7-2 and TRBJ2-2; 15 nucleotides line up with TRBD2. There are 17 residues in the CDR3. In germline, CDR1 is SGHTA, CDR2 FQGNSA. V was pared by 5 bases and J by 2 bases, with 3 bases of the junction left unmatched.

This clone was recorded a few times. This chain connects TRBV7-8 to TRBJ2-7, with a weak D call TRBD1 (6 bases). Trimming shortened V by 1 base and J by 2 bases, and 9 bases separated the two germline ends. CDR3 length equals 14 residues. Germline V CDR1 and CDR2: SGHVS, FQNEAQ. This CDR3 is CASSLESGAYEQYF. The CDR3 DNA is TGTGCCAGCAGCTTAGAGTCAGGGGCCTACGAGCAGTACTTC.

The rearrangement uses TRBV2 and TRBJ2-7, with D hard to call. Trimming removed 6 bases from V and 5 bases from J, with 17 bases in between. Germline loops: CDR1 SNHLY, CDR2 FYNNEI. This CDR3 region has 14 residues. As DNA, the CDR3 is TGTGCCAGCAGCCGTATTGGGCAGAACCACGAGCAGTACTTC. Amino acid sequence: CASSRIGQNHEQYF.

There are a few counts of this clone. This chain uses TRBV2 with TRBJ1-1; 8 nucleotides line up with TRBD1. Trimming took 7 bases from V and 5 from J; bases not matched to a gene: 9. Germline V gene sequence: CDR1 SNHLY, CDR2 FYNNEI. The CDR3 contains 14 residues. This chain's CDR3 is CASNPNRQGTEAFF. The DNA of the CDR3 is TGTGCCAGCAATCCCAATCGACAGGGGACTGAAGCTTTCTTT.

The chain couples TRBV19 to TRBJ2-4; 7 positions match TRBD2. The length of the CDR3 is 15 residues. CDR1 and CDR2 from the germline V gene are LNHDA and SQIVND (reference sequence). V gave up 7 bases and J gave up 0 bases; unmatched junction bases: 6. CDR3 sequence reads: CASTEIAGAKNIQYF. CDR3 nucleotide sequence: TGTGCCAGTACCGAAATAGCGGGAGCCAAAAACATTCAGTACTTC.

The chain joins TRBV7-2 to TRBJ2-7; 10 positions match TRBD1. The trim removed 1 base at V and 3 bases at J, leaving 6 bases unmatched. The CDR3 totals 16 residues. In germline, CDR1 is SGHTA, CDR2 FQGNSA. CDR3 bases: TGTGCCAGCAGCTTAGGCCCCTGGACAGGGGGCTACGAGCAGTACTTC. Translating it yields CASSLGPWTGGYEQYF.